This entry concerns a single TCR beta chain. The record originates from a study of cytomegalovirus exposure and HLA in healthy donors. Donors counted as nominally healthy when sampled, yet unrecorded immune exposures were likely. The study ran its PCR with 60 Vbeta and 13 Jbeta primers. TCRdb keeps only in-frame clones here, not all; method: immunoSEQ multiplex PCR. This sample yields 89,000 or so clones, of which roughly 77% are seen a single time; around 4% belongs to the top ten. Germline assignment: CDR1 LNHDA and CDR2 SQIVND (reference sequence). The CDR3 loop spans 13 amino acids. V was clipped by 6 bases and J by 5 bases, with 10 bases between them.

Material: PBMCs. The TCR originated in a man in his 60s in good health and CMV-seronegative. The chain employs TRBV19 and TRBJ1-4; D gene uncertain. DNA for the CDR3: TGTGCCAGTAGCCCCCCTCCCAATGAAAAACTGTTTTTT. Protein product: CASSPPPNEKLFF.